The 27 T cell receptor beta chains listed next were all sequenced from one sample in a study of T-cell reconstitution after alpha-beta-depleted transplantation in children. The TCRbeta library was prepared with unique molecular identifiers. TCRdb re-analysed the PCR reads in MiXCR, keeping a single row per CDR3 protein. The sample has about 640,000 distinct CDR3 sequences; roughly 17% are singletons. This sample comprised PBMCs from the stem cell graft donor, obtained from the stem cell graft. These receptors were taken from a human donor who donated a stem cell graft to a child with acute myeloid leukemia.

V is TRBV5-1 and J is TRBJ2-7; perhaps TRBD2 as D (6 bases). The V end was cut by 3 bases, the J end by 4 bases, with 17 bases between. This CDR3 is 15 amino acids long. CDR1 SGHRS and CDR2 YFSETQ come from the germline V gene. CDR3 loop: CASSYQSSGRYEQYF. The CDR3 nucleotides read TGCGCCAGCAGCTATCAAAGCTCAGGGAGGTACGAGCAGTACTTC.

There are a few counts of this clonotype. The chain uses TRBV24-1 and TRBJ2-1; D might be TRBD1 (7 bases). The CDR3 covers 14 residues. The V gene's germline CDR1 is KGHDR and CDR2 SFDVKD. Trimming stripped 4 bases from V and 5 bases from J, with 11 bases between. The CDR3 reads CATSDAGQNNEQFF. Written as DNA, the CDR3 is TGTGCCACCAGTGACGCGGGACAGAACAATGAGCAGTTCTTC.

There are a few counts of this clonotype. This chain links TRBV6-5 with TRBJ2-1, with a possible D match to TRBD1 (5 bases). Germline CDR1 and CDR2: MNHEY and SVGAGI. The CDR3 contains 17 residues. V shed 0 bases and J shed 2 bases, with 14 bases lying between them. The CDR3 region is CASSYSKAGNPYNEQFF. In DNA form, the CDR3 reads TGTGCCAGCAGTTACTCGAAGGCAGGGAACCCCTACAATGAGCAGTTCTTC.

In this sample, this clonotype turned up a few times. This sequence joins TRBV20-1 and TRBJ2-7; no reliable D call. CDR3 size: 16 residues. Germline CDR1 DFQATT, CDR2 SNEGSKA (reference sequence). V was trimmed by 0 bases and J by 0 bases, leaving 15 bases between them. The CDR3 DNA is TGCAGTGCTAGAGATCCGCGGATTCCAAGCTCCTACGAGCAGTACGTC. Amino acids: CSARDPRIPSSYEQYV.

This clonotype was seen many times. This rearrangement joins TRBV27 to TRBJ2-7; 9 positions agree with TRBD1. The CDR3 covers 15 residues. Per germline, CDR1 MNHEY and CDR2 SMNVEV (reference sequence). With 5 bases clipped from V and 0 bases from J, the junction kept 5 bases outside the gene matches. The CDR3 loop reads CASSAPGQGSYEQYF. Here the CDR3 DNA reads TGTGCCAGCAGTGCCCCGGGACAGGGCTCCTACGAGCAGTACTTC.

This clonotype turned up a few times. The J gene is TRBJ2-3, the V gene TRBV27; no firm D call. This CDR3 region has 13 residues. Germline V gives CDR1 MNHEY, CDR2 SMNVEV (reference sequence). Trimming pared 6 bases from V and 3 bases from J, leaving 10 bases between. DNA of the CDR3: TGTGCCAGCAGGCGACGGAATACAGATACGCAGTATTTT. Amino acid sequence: CASRRRNTDTQYF.

In this sample, this clonotype turned up many times. V gene TRBV27 combines with J gene TRBJ2-1, with TRBD2 matching over 10 bases. CDR3 length: 16 residues. The germline V gene encodes CDR1 MNHEY and CDR2 SMNVEV (reference sequence). J gave up 3 bases and V 0 bases, and 2 bases lay outside the gene matches. This CDR3 is CASSLSSGGIYNEQFF. DNA of the CDR3: TGTGCCAGCAGTTTATCTAGCGGGGGGATCTACAATGAGCAGTTCTTC.

This chain links TRBV12-3 or TRBV12-4 with TRBJ2-5; 12 bases line up with TRBD2. Germline trimming cut 6 bases from V and 5 bases from J; bases unmatched to any gene: 7. This CDR3 region has 15 residues. CDR3: CASSTGLAGYETQYF. CDR3 nucleotide sequence: TGTGCCAGCAGCACTGGACTAGCGGGATATGAGACCCAGTACTTC.

To note about this clonotype: A single base separates this from a much larger clone, so it may be a read error. The chain has TRBV6-1 and TRBJ2-7; D remains ambiguous. In germline, CDR1 is MNHNS, CDR2 SASEGT. The CDR3 spans 13 residues. The CDR3 is CASSRRHSYEQNF. The CDR3 DNA follows: TGTGCCAGCAGTCGCAGGCACTCCTACGAGCAGAACTTC.

This clonotype was recorded many times. The V and J genes are TRBV6-5 and TRBJ1-4, with 7 bases lining up with TRBD1. V was clipped by 5 bases and J by 5 bases; unmatched bases: 8. This CDR3 comprises 15 residues. From germline, CDR1 is MNHEY and CDR2 SVGAGI. This CDR3 is CASSSSGQRNEKLFF. Here the CDR3 DNA reads TGTGCCAGCAGTAGCTCGGGACAGAGGAATGAAAAACTGTTTTTT.

In its sample, this clonotype was seen a few times. The chain has TRBV10-2 and TRBJ1-5; weak D call: TRBD1 (6 bases). Trimming stripped 4 bases from V and 1 base from J, with 14 bases between. The CDR3 contains 16 residues. CDR1 is WSHSY and CDR2 is SAAADI in the germline V gene. As DNA, the CDR3 is TGCGCCAGCAGTGCCCGGGGGGGGCTGAGCAATCAGCCCCAGCATTTT. Its protein is CASSARGGLSNQPQHF.

This clonotype has at least ten counts. The chain joins TRBV20-1 to TRBJ1-5, with D unclear. V lost 6 bases and J 2 bases, leaving 17 bases between the germline ends. This CDR3 region has 15 residues. Germline CDR1 is DFQATT and CDR2 is SNEGSKA (reference sequence). The CDR3 protein is CSANRDLRGNQPQHF. Here the CDR3 DNA reads TGCAGTGCCAACCGCGATCTTAGAGGCAATCAGCCCCAGCATTTT.

This clonotype turned up a few times. Possible read error: a much larger clone is one base away. V gene TRBV20-1 combines with J gene TRBJ2-1; 7 nucleotides agree with TRBD2. Germline V gives CDR1 DFQATT, CDR2 SNEGSKA (reference sequence). The CDR3 runs to 17 residues. The CDR3 reads CCARDLAGDNSYNEQFF. CDR3 bases: TGCTGTGCTAGAGATCTGGCGGGGGATAACTCCTACAATGAGCAGTTCTTC.

This clonotype came up a few times. This chain links TRBV7-2 with TRBJ1-5; D remains unclear. V lost 5 bases to trimming and J lost 2 bases, with 10 bases between them. The CDR3 length is 14 residues. Looked up from germline, CDR1 is SGHTA and CDR2 is FQGNSA. CDR3 region: CASSTTWGNQPQHF. The DNA for the CDR3 is TGTGCCAGCAGCACAACATGGGGCAATCAGCCCCAGCATTTT.

This clonotype has only a few counts. The V and J genes are TRBV15 and TRBJ2-5; D possibly matches TRBD1 or TRBD2 (5 bases each). Trimming removed 8 bases at V and 1 base at J, with 8 bases between. Per the germline V gene, CDR1 is LNHNV and CDR2 is YYDKDF (reference sequence). The CDR3 has 12 amino acids. CDR3 region: CATGGPQETQYF. In DNA form, the CDR3 reads TGTGCCACCGGGGGTCCCCAAGAGACCCAGTACTTC.

This clonotype came up a few times. The chain combines TRBV4-2 with TRBJ2-1; no definite D call. Germline V gene sequence: CDR1 LGHNA, CDR2 YNFKEQ. This CDR3 contains 15 residues. V was pared by 2 bases and J by 7 bases, with 15 bases between. CDR3 sequence (DNA): TGTGCCAGCAGCCAAAGTACAAGGTTGAATAATGAGCAGTTCTTC. Protein product: CASSQSTRLNNEQFF.

The chain has TRBV25-1 and TRBJ1-2, with 10 bases identical to TRBD1. From germline, CDR1 is MGHDK and CDR2 SYGVNS. This CDR3 spans 14 amino acids. With V trimmed by 6 bases and J by 7 bases, 8 bases remained unmatched. As DNA, the CDR3 is TGTGCCAGCAGGGGACAGGGGCGGGACTGTGGCTACACCTTC. This encodes CASRGQGRDCGYTF.

V usage is TRBV13 and J usage is TRBJ2-7; TRBD2 matches 8 bases. The junction had 1 base not matched to a gene; V was cut back by 8 bases and J by 1 base. Germline assignment: CDR1 PRHDT and CDR2 FYEKMQ (reference sequence). The CDR3 has 12 amino acids. The CDR3 reads CASGGRSYEQYF. CDR3 DNA sequence: TGTGCCAGCGGCGGGAGGTCCTACGAGCAGTACTTC.

This clonotype was seen many times. The chain recombines TRBV20-1 with TRBJ2-5; a possible D gene is TRBD1 (5 bases). CDR1 and CDR2 from the germline V gene are DFQATT and SNEGSKA (reference sequence). The CDR3 has 13 amino acids. Trimming left V 3 bases short and J 3 bases short, with 11 bases between. The CDR3 DNA follows: TGCAGTGCTAGGGACACGACGAAAGAGACCCAGTACTTC. Translating it yields CSARDTTKETQYF.

The rearrangement joins TRBV7-8 to TRBJ2-7; D may be TRBD1 (6 bases). Germline V gene sequence: CDR1 SGHVS, CDR2 FQNEAQ. The CDR3 has 14 residues. V was pared by 1 base and J by 6 bases, with 13 bases between. This CDR3 is CASSLVPGAGEQYF. For the CDR3, the DNA is TGTGCCAGCAGCTTAGTTCCAGGGGCGGGCGAGCAGTACTTC. Filled out from reference TRBV7-8 and TRBJ2-7, the complete variable domain reads GAGVSQSPRYKVAKRGQDVALRCDPISGHVSLFWYQQALGQGPEFLTYFQNEAQLDKSGLPSDRFFAERPEGSVSTLKIQRTQQEDSAVYLCASSLVPGAGEQYFGPGTRLTVT.

This clonotype was seen many times. The chain uses TRBV12-3 or TRBV12-4 and TRBJ2-4; tentative D call: TRBD1 (6 bases). CDR3 length: 14 amino acids. Between the trimmed V and J ends, which lost 6 bases and 6 bases, there was a span of 15 bases. The CDR3 sequence: CASRDGTIRNIQYF. DNA for the CDR3: TGTGCCAGCAGAGACGGGACAATTAGAAACATTCAGTACTTC.

The chain recombines TRBV20-1 with TRBJ2-3, with unresolved D. Trimming stripped 2 bases from V and 6 bases from J, with 9 bases between. This CDR3 is 12 amino acids long. Germline loops: CDR1 DFQATT, CDR2 SNEGSKA (reference sequence). The CDR3 loop reads CSARSASDTQYF. The CDR3 nucleotides read TGCAGTGCTAGAAGCGCGTCGGATACGCAGTATTTT.

This clonotype has ten or more counts. The V and J genes are TRBV5-5 and TRBJ2-6; D gene unclear. Trimming removed 4 bases from V and 1 base from J, with 9 bases in between. The germline V gene encodes CDR1 SGHKS and CDR2 YYEKEE (reference sequence). CDR3 length: 15 residues. In nucleotides, the CDR3 is TGTGCCAGCAGCCTAGAACCATCTGGGGCCAACGTCCTGACTTTC. This gives the protein CASSLEPSGANVLTF. Using reference TRBV5-5 and TRBJ2-6 for the parts outside the CDR3, the full variable domain is DAGVTQSPTHLIKTRGQQVTLRCSPISGHKSVSWYQQVLGQGPQFIFQYYEKEERGRGNFPDRFSARQFPNYSSELNVNALLLGDSALYLCASSLEPSGANVLTFGAGSRLTVL.

On this clonotype: A read error may explain this, as a much larger clone is one base away. The J gene is TRBJ2-1, the V gene TRBV5-1; either TRBD1 or TRBD2 may supply D (5 bases each). CDR1 is SGHRS, CDR2 YFSETQ, per germline. The CDR3 has 15 amino acids. The CDR3 region has the DNA TGCGCCAGCAGCTTGCTCGGGACCGACTACAATAAGCAGTTCTTC. Encoded protein: CASSLLGTDYNKQFF. Using reference TRBV5-1 and TRBJ2-1 for the parts outside the CDR3, the full variable domain is KAGVTQTPRYLIKTRGQQVTLSCSPISGHRSVSWYQQTPGQGLQFLFEYFSETQRNKGNFPGRFSGRQFSNSRSEMNVSTLELGDSALYLCASSLLGTDYNKQFFGPGTRLTVL.

The chain uses TRBV5-1 and TRBJ1-2, with 7 bases lining up with TRBD1. V dropped 0 bases and J dropped 6; count of bases not matched to a gene: 5. CDR3 length equals 14 residues. CDR1 SGHRS and CDR2 YFSETQ come from the germline V gene. The CDR3: CASSLGRTGDGYTF. In DNA form, the CDR3 reads TGCGCCAGCAGCTTGGGTAGGACAGGAGATGGCTACACCTTC.

This chain joins TRBV7-2 and TRBJ2-7; D possibly corresponds to TRBD1 (5 bases). The V end lost 2 bases, the J end lost 6 bases, and 11 bases lay between the germline ends. Germline V gives CDR1 SGHTA, CDR2 FQGNSA. This CDR3 comprises 13 residues. The CDR3 loop reads CASSLRLGPEQYF. The DNA of the CDR3 is TGTGCCAGCAGCTTAAGGCTGGGGCCCGAGCAGTACTTC.

Concerning this clonotype itself: This may arise from a read error, as a much more abundant clone is one base away. The chain recombines TRBV30 with TRBJ2-3; tentative D call: TRBD2 (6 bases). Looked up from germline, CDR1 is GTSNPN and CDR2 is SVGIG (reference sequence). The CDR3 spans 14 residues. DNA of the CDR3: TGTCCCTGGATGACCGGGACTAGCACAGATACGCAGTATTTT. Protein product: CPWMTGTSTDTQYF.